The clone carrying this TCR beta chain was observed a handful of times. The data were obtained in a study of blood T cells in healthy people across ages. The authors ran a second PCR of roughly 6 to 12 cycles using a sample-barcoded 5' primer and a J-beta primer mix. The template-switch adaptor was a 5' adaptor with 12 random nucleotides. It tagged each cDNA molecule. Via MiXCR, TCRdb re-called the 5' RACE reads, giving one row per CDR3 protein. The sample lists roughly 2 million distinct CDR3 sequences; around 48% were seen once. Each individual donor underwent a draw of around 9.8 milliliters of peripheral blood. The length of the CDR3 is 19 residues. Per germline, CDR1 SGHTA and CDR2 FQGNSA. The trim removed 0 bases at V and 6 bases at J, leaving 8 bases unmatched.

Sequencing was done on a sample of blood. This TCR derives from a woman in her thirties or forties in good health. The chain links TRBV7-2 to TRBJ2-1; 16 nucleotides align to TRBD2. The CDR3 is CASSLALGLAGGLGNEQFF. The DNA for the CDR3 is TGTGCCAGCAGCTTAGCGCTGGGACTAGCGGGGGGGCTCGGCAATGAGCAGTTCTTC.